Below, one TCR beta chain is given with its context. Its antigen remains unidentified. Base qualities were left out, and no much larger clone turns up one base away. The immunoSEQ Assay, a bias-controlled multiplex PCR, was used to amplify TCRbeta CDR3 regions from genomic DNA. The published analysis was carried out like this. The number of nucleated cells in each sample was estimated by amplification of reference gene primers within the assay. To quantify the absolute abundance of each unique TCRbeta CDR3 rearrangement, sequence reads were collapsed and filtered. For each sample, productive Simpson clonality was calculated by taking the square root of Simpson's diversity index across productive rearrangements. Drawn from immuneACCESS, this table holds only the in-frame rearrangements with V and J called that TCRdb kept. Clones are partly lost; checked studies trace under half to an unresolved V gene and leave the rest unexplained. The V and J calls and clone size come from that table; D and trimming were worked out from the DNA. This sample gives some 150,000 clones in total; 70% to 80% of them show up just once. The ten largest clonotypes hold more than 8.5% of the sample.

These data come from a study of blood T cell repertoires in COVID-19 (dated by TCRdb to 2018 to 2020). Turning to the overall study: Samples covering the acute and convalescent phases of COVID-19 were provided by collaborators in the United States, Italy and Spain. The material from the prospective study consisted of cDNA or gDNA derived from T cells, B-cell-depleted T cells, or PBMCs. Subjects who had been exposed to COVID-19, were actively infected with it, or had recovered from it provided the deeply sampled blood TCRbeta repertoires that made up the dataset. The repertoires were made available in a free public database intended to serve as a resource for research on the immune response to SARS-CoV-2. The samples were drawn from two sources: the first 160 participants of the ongoing ImmuneRACE study, and approximately 1,300 subjects contributed by 6 global collaborators. The sample metadata nearly always contained a de-identified subject ID, COVID-19 status, age in years and sex. Where available, HLA class I and class II types were obtained from metadata supplied by the sample provider rather than from assay-based typing. Paper-wide results and their limitations: How much clinical and demographic metadata was included differed by source and by participant, and the metadata was provided uncurated.

Each collaborating institution followed its own protocols to collect whole blood in K2EDTA tubes. For TCRbeta analysis, collaborators shipped samples in one of three forms: frozen whole blood, isolated PBMCs, or DNA extracted from either of those sample types. Spanning cysteine to phenylalanine, the CDR3 consists of 15 amino acids. Here the CDR3 DNA is all that survives: 45 bases in frame from base 1. Via the germline V gene, CDR1 is SGDLS and CDR2 YYNGEE. Germline trimming amounts to 1 base on V and 3 bases on J, with 3 as the count of junction bases outside the gene matches. Recombination joined TRBV9 with TRBJ2-3; TRBD2 fits 9 bases in the junction. The sequence came from a woman in her forties or fifties with active or convalescent COVID-19. Sequencing was performed on peripheral blood. CDR3 region: CASSVLAGVTDTQYF. In nucleotide form, the sequence is TGTGCCAGCAGCGTATTAGCGGGGGTAACAGATACGCAGTATTTT.